Below, 9 T cell receptor beta chains from the same sample are listed, as sequenced in a study of siplizumab effects on memory and regulatory T cells. Sequenced by immunoSEQ multiplex PCR; TCRdb stores in-frame clones only, minus some. The repertoire holds roughly 120,000 clones, with roughly nine tenths as singletons. Sequencing was performed on Tregs sorted from blood. The receptors come from a human donor in good health.

The chain recombines TRBV19 with TRBJ2-3; 7 bases fit TRBD1. The length of the CDR3 is 15 residues. V lost 3 bases to trimming and J lost 11 bases; unmatched junction nucleotides: 14. Germline V gives CDR1 LNHDA, CDR2 SQIVND (reference sequence). The CDR3 sequence is CASSMRGGLGSLQYF. The CDR3 DNA sequence: TGTGCCAGTAGTATGCGAGGGGGCCTCGGTAGTTTGCAGTATTTT.

The genes are TRBV21-1 and TRBJ2-3. TRBV21-1 is a pseudogene. CDR3 length: 16 amino acids. The chain's CDR3 is CASSKVCDRLTDTQYF. DNA of the CDR3: TGTGCCAGCAGCAAAGTTTGTGACAGACTAACAGATACGCAGTATTTT.

The genes are TRBV7-9 and TRBJ2-7, with a possible D match to TRBD1 (6 bases). Germline CDR1 SEHNR, CDR2 FQNEAQ (reference sequence). Trimming cost V 4 bases and J 1 base, with 14 bases left between them. The CDR3 sequence is 15 residues long. In nucleotides, the CDR3 is TGTGCCAGCAGCTCAGACTACAGGGTATCCTACGAGCAGTACTTC. Translating it yields CASSSDYRVSYEQYF.

This chain joins TRBV2 and TRBJ1-5; maybe TRBD1 (6 bases). Trimming pared 6 bases from V and 0 bases from J, leaving 12 bases between. The CDR3 has 15 amino acids. Germline lookup yields CDR1 SNHLY and CDR2 FYNNEI. CDR3 in amino acids: CASRPRGYSNQPQHF. The CDR3, as DNA: TGTGCCAGCAGACCCAGGGGATATAGCAATCAGCCCCAGCATTTT.

The chain joins TRBV5-8 to TRBJ1-3; no clear D. Germline loops: CDR1 SGHTS, CDR2 YDEGEE. V shed 1 base and J shed 0 bases, with 14 bases lying between them. CDR3 length: 17 amino acids. CDR3 nucleotides: TGTGCCAGCAGCTTGCGGCTGGGCCGGGGCTCTGGAAACACCATATATTTT. Translating gives CASSLRLGRGSGNTIYF.

The rearrangement uses TRBV18 and TRBJ1-3; 7 bases are shared with TRBD1. Germline lookup yields CDR1 KGHSH and CDR2 LQKENI. The CDR3 is 16 residues long. The J segment lost 0 bases and the V segment lost 8 bases, leaving 10 bases of the junction unmatched. CDR3 in DNA: TGTGCCAGCGGACCCTCACAGGGGAGCTCTGGAAACACCATATATTTT. Translated, it gives CASGPSQGSSGNTIYF.

The genes are TRBV2 and TRBJ2-3; 10 positions agree with TRBD1. V was clipped by 6 bases and J by 4 bases; unmatched bases: 7. This CDR3 region has 15 residues. Germline V gives CDR1 SNHLY, CDR2 FYNNEI. CDR3 amino acids: CASSLGQGVPDTQYF. The CDR3, as DNA: TGTGCCAGCAGCCTAGGACAGGGGGTCCCAGATACGCAGTATTTT.

CDR3 nucleotide sequence: TGTGCCAGCAGAATGGGGGTTTTAAGTGCGTATTTT. This sequence encodes CASRMGVLSAYF. J is TRBJ2-3 and V is TRBV7-9, with D possibly being TRBD1 or TRBD2 (5 bases each). This CDR3 is built from 12 residues. The V end lost 6 bases, the J end lost 14 bases, and 18 bases lay between the germline ends. Germline V gene sequence: CDR1 SEHNR, CDR2 FQNEAQ (reference sequence).

This chain joins TRBV7-2 and TRBJ1-3, with D perhaps matching TRBD1 (5 bases). This CDR3 has 16 amino acids. Germline V CDR1 and CDR2: SGHTA, FQGNSA. The V gene lost 1 base and the J gene lost 0 bases, with 10 bases spanning the gap. The CDR3 protein is CASSLGHRLSGNTIYF. CDR3 nucleotides: TGTGCCAGCAGCTTAGGTCACAGGCTCTCTGGAAACACCATATATTTT.